This record concerns one T cell receptor beta chain sequence. This clonotype was seen at least ten times. Its antigen remains undetermined. No qualities accompany the bases; no much larger clone lies one base away. A patient counted as having stable Graves' hyperthyroidism if no progression to ophthalmopathy occurred over 18 months of follow-up. Hyperthyroidism patients were newly diagnosed, with disease duration under 2 months, and aged 18 to 65 years. Exclusion was applied to patients with uncontrolled infections, other autoimmune diseases, pregnancy or lactation. Diagnoses were based on clinical symptoms, serum thyroxine and TRAb, thyroid ultrasound and orbital computed tomography. PBMCs were isolated from about 10 ml of fresh peripheral blood by Ficoll-Paque density gradient centrifugation. Total RNA was extracted with Trizol reagent, and quality was checked on an Agilent 2100 Bioanalyzer. TCR beta CDR3 regions were amplified from RNA transcripts. The first round of RT-PCR for the TCR CDR3 was performed with the HTBI primer set and the Qiagen OneStep RT-PCR kit. A second multiplex PCR round built the libraries, followed by size selection and purification. The libraries were sequenced on an Illumina HiSeq2000 using paired-end 100 bp reads. The paper's processing steps were these. SOAPnuke was used to process the raw data, removing reads that contained adapters or uncalled bases, had a mean Phred below 15, or lacked an exact match to the constant primer or identifier. COPE v1.2.5 was used to merge high-quality paired reads, and clonotypes were defined as unique nucleotide sequences. Clonotypes were aligned to IMGT TRBV, TRBD and TRBJ reference segments using MiTCR v1.1. The analysis included only V-J combinations with a frequency above 0.0001, which together covered more than 98% of the repertoires. The TCS score was defined as F50 (clonal expansion) divided by E x V (chaos), with BLOSUM62-based TCRdist calculated between CDR3 peptides within each V-J. Welch's t-statistics and random forest reduced fewer than 550 V-J features to 13, which were used in a naive Bayes classifier (R e1071). TCRdb applied fastp at Q25 and MiXCR to the public reads, then kept only in-frame beta chains. All rows with the same CDR3 protein become a single entry with the most common DNA and genes. The V and J calls shown here were made by TCRdb, not taken from the authors' results. In all, the sample holds fewer than 650,000 distinct CDR3 sequences, and about 14% of those were seen once. The ten most abundant clones make up about 15% of the sample.

The data stem from a study of T cells in Graves' hyperthyroidism and ophthalmopathy (dated by TCRdb to the late 2010s). Context from the whole study: Peripheral blood samples were taken at the time of initial diagnosis, prior to any treatment. To identify TCR V-J signatures that set the groups apart, the researchers used a discovery cohort of approximately 98 patients, made up of roughly 45 with Graves' ophthalmopathy and 57 with stable Graves' hyperthyroidism. An independent validation cohort of fewer than 20 hyperthyroidism patients and 17 patients who later progressed to ophthalmopathy tested prospective prediction of ophthalmopathy. The approximately 98 discovery patients were randomly divided into training and test sets at a 7:3 ratio. In addition, the study compared T-cell repertoires in thyroid tissue and in blood from several Graves' hyperthyroidism patients. Following sampling, methimazole starting at 30 mg daily was given to hyperthyroidism patients, and high-dose intravenous methylprednisolone was given to ophthalmopathy patients. The paper reports TCR Vbeta CDR3 sequencing of some 140 peripheral blood samples: around 45 ophthalmopathy, about 75 hyperthyroidism and around 17 progressor patients. Study-level results and caveats: Ophthalmopathy was separated from stable hyperthyroidism by a 13 V-J signature model, with about 86% sensitivity and just over 81% specificity obtained in cross-validation and 80%/75% obtained in testing. Sample size was not statistically predetermined, and investigators were not blinded to group allocation. Blood samples also contained most of the expanded thyroid clonotypes (frequency above 0.001), which suggests that blood repertoires may reflect thyroid immune responses. In validation, progression to ophthalmopathy was predicted by the model with 65% to 71% sensitivity and roughly 76% specificity, a median of approximately 6.5 months before onset.

Based on the germline V gene, the CDR1 and CDR2 sequences are SNHLY and FYNNEI. After removal of 6 bases from V and 3 bases from J, the junction retains 7 bases not matched to a gene. The CDR3 starts with the cysteine, ends with the phenylalanine, and has 16 residues. Here the CDR3 DNA is all that survives: 48 bases in frame from base 1. This TCR was recovered from a middle-aged woman with Graves' hyperthyroidism. The specimen was blood. This sequence uses TRBV2 and TRBJ2-3; 12 nucleotides in the junction match TRBD2. The bases read TGTGCCAGCAGGACGACTAGCGGGAGTGGAACAGATACGCAGTATTTT. The encoded protein is CASRTTSGSGTDTQYF. Here the CDR3 is joined to the reference TRBV2 and TRBJ2-3 genes, and the full variable domain is: EPEVTQTPSHQVTQMGQEVILRCVPISNHLYFYWYRQILGQKVEFLVSFYNNEISEKSEIFDDQFSVERPDGSNFTLKIRSTKLEDSAMYFCASRTTSGSGTDTQYFGPGTRLTVL.